Shown below are 20 T cell receptor beta chains from a single sample sequenced in a study of vaccination and CD4 T cells after COVID-19. Their target antigens are unknown. Sequencing of the DNA from cultured CD4+ T cells was carried out with the Oncomine TCR Beta short-read assay. One entry per CDR3 protein results from TCRdb running MiXCR on the PCR reads. This sample carries fewer than 20,000 distinct CDR3 sequences, about 44% of them seen once, and the ten largest clones take 3.5% to 4.5%. Treatment of the sample: roughly ten-day PBMC culture with coronavirus spike peptide pools or control peptides (ViraFEST assay). Here the sequenced sample was CD4+ T cells from blood, cultured in vitro, taken before SARS-CoV-2 vaccination. The receptors originated from a human donor who had recovered from COVID-19.

The chain employs TRBV11-3 and TRBJ2-3; D call uncertain. Trimming shortened V by 1 base and J by 0 bases, and 11 bases separated the two germline ends. Germline CDR1 reads SGHNT; CDR2 reads YENEEA. The CDR3 runs 16 residues. The CDR3 DNA follows: TGTGCCAGCAGCTTAGCAGCAGGTCCTAGCACAGATACGCAGTATTTT. This codes for CASSLAAGPSTDTQYF.

V gene TRBV20-1 combines with J gene TRBJ1-1, with D perhaps matching TRBD1 (6 bases). The CDR3 has 15 residues. The germline gives CDR1 DFQATT, CDR2 SNEGSKA (reference sequence). V was clipped by 8 bases and J by 1 base, with 20 bases between them. This CDR3 reads CSPQRGAGTNTEAFF. For the CDR3, the DNA is TGCAGTCCACAGAGGGGGGCGGGGACGAACACTGAAGCTTTCTTT.

V and J are TRBV7-2 and TRBJ2-5; D might be TRBD2 (7 bases). V was shortened by 5 bases and J by 5 bases, with 15 bases between the two germline ends. Germline loops: CDR1 SGHTA, CDR2 FQGNSA. CDR3 length equals 14 residues. CDR3 sequence: CASSPPGGGETQYF. For the CDR3, the DNA is TGTGCCAGCAGCCCCCCGGGGGGCGGGGAGACCCAGTACTTC.

This chain joins TRBV5-4 and TRBJ1-2, with a weak D call TRBD1 (5 bases). The V and J ends lost 4 bases and 8 bases respectively, with 18 bases between them. The CDR3 has 14 amino acids. Germline CDR1 reads SGHNT; CDR2 reads YYREEE (reference sequence). CDR3 nucleotide sequence: TGTGCCAGCAGCGGTGCGAATCAGGGAGGAGGCTACACCTTC. Translated, it gives CASSGANQGGGYTF.

Only a few counts were recorded for this clonotype. The rearrangement joins TRBV6-1 to TRBJ2-7; D unclear. Per germline, CDR1 MNHNS and CDR2 SASEGT. The CDR3 runs to 13 residues. V shed 8 bases and J shed 0 bases, with 11 bases lying between them. Here the CDR3 DNA reads TGTGCCAGCCGAAACTCCGACTCCTACGAGCAGTACTTC. Translated, it gives CASRNSDSYEQYF.

In its sample, this clonotype was seen a few times. V gene TRBV15 combines with J gene TRBJ2-1; D is uncertain. The CDR3 runs to 16 residues. CDR1 is LNHNV, CDR2 YYDKDF, per germline (reference sequence). Trimming took off 0 bases at V and 0 bases at J, with 9 bases between the two ends. The CDR3 nucleotides are TGTGCCACCAGCAGAGATCGTGGAAGCTCCTACAATGAGCAGTTCTTC. It encodes CATSRDRGSSYNEQFF.

The chain carries TRBV19 and TRBJ2-1, with 8 bases fitting TRBD2. The CDR3 loop spans 13 amino acids. Germline lookup yields CDR1 LNHDA and CDR2 SQIVND (reference sequence). Unmatched junction bases numbered 8, after V lost 10 bases and J lost 6 bases. The CDR3, as DNA: TGTGCCACCAGCGACCTAGCGGGCAATGAGCAGTTCTTC. This sequence encodes CATSDLAGNEQFF.

This sequence joins TRBV11-3 and TRBJ1-1; D ambiguous. Germline V lookup: CDR1 SGHNT, CDR2 YENEEA. The CDR3 covers 15 residues. Trimming removed 1 base at V and 2 bases at J, with 11 bases between. CDR3 region: CASSLVLGQNTEAFF. CDR3 DNA: TGTGCCAGCAGCTTAGTATTAGGGCAAAACACTGAAGCTTTCTTT.

This sequence joins TRBV29-1 and TRBJ1-3; a possible D gene is TRBD1 (5 bases). Per the germline V gene, CDR1 is SQVTM and CDR2 is ANQGSEA. Trimming left V 7 bases short and J 0 bases short, with 13 bases between. The CDR3 spans 14 residues. The CDR3 DNA follows: TGCAGCGCCCGACAGCCGAGCTCTGGAAACACCATATATTTT. Its translation is CSARQPSSGNTIYF.

This clonotype was recorded only once. The chain has TRBV30 and TRBJ1-5; TRBD1 matches at 8 bases. There are 13 residues in the CDR3. CDR1 GTSNPN and CDR2 SVGIG come from the germline V gene (reference sequence). V shed 3 bases, J shed 2 bases, and the junction held 0 bases outside the gene matches. CDR3 amino acids: CAWRQGGNQPQHF. The CDR3 DNA is TGTGCCTGGAGACAGGGGGGCAATCAGCCCCAGCATTTT.

V and J are TRBV6-1 and TRBJ2-2; the match to TRBD1 covers 9 bases. J lost 1 base, V lost 6 bases, and 9 bases had no gene match. Germline V gene sequence: CDR1 MNHNS, CDR2 SASEGT. The CDR3 loop spans 17 amino acids. The CDR3 sequence is CASSRRGDRVNTGELFF. The CDR3, as DNA: TGTGCCAGCAGCCGACGAGGGGACAGGGTGAACACCGGGGAGCTGTTTTTT.

The chain combines TRBV11-3 with TRBJ2-1, with a possible D match to TRBD2 (6 bases). Trimming removed 3 bases at V and 6 bases at J, with 21 bases between. There are 17 residues in the CDR3. CDR1 is SGHNT, CDR2 YENEEA, per germline. The CDR3 spells CASSFDGVGAGINEQFF. The CDR3 nucleotides are TGTGCCAGCAGCTTCGACGGCGTGGGAGCGGGTATCAATGAGCAGTTCTTC.

This chain joins TRBV6-1 and TRBJ1-1; no definite D call. The CDR3 loop spans 13 amino acids. The germline V and J ends were trimmed by 7 bases and 1 base, with 10 bases remaining between them. Germline assignment: CDR1 MNHNS and CDR2 SASEGT. CDR3 in DNA: TGTGCCAGCACCGAGGGTAGGAACACTGAAGCTTTCTTT. It translates to CASTEGRNTEAFF.

V is TRBV20-1 and J is TRBJ2-7, with D perhaps matching TRBD1 (6 bases). The ends were cut back, 0 bases at V and 2 bases at J, with 17 bases in the middle. In germline, CDR1 is DFQATT, CDR2 SNEGSKA (reference sequence). This CDR3 has 16 residues. The CDR3 here is CSARDQYGQQPYEQYF. DNA of the CDR3: TGCAGTGCTAGAGATCAATATGGACAGCAACCCTACGAGCAGTACTTC.

The chain couples TRBV24-1 to TRBJ1-5; D perhaps matches TRBD1 (5 bases). Trimming pared 2 bases from V and 3 bases from J, leaving 7 bases between. Germline assignment: CDR1 KGHDR and CDR2 SFDVKD. The CDR3 consists of 14 residues. In DNA form, the CDR3 reads TGTGCCACCAGTGATTCCGGGGCCAATCAGCCCCAGCATTTT. The encoded protein is CATSDSGANQPQHF.

V gene TRBV5-4 combines with J gene TRBJ2-7; the D is unclear. The CDR3 is 14 residues long. Germline lookup yields CDR1 SGHNT and CDR2 YYREEE (reference sequence). Trimming cost V 1 base and J 1 base, with 9 bases left between them. The CDR3 DNA reads TGTGCCAGCAGCTTGCGGCCAGAATCCTACGAGCAGTACTTC. Protein: CASSLRPESYEQYF.

V gene TRBV15 combines with J gene TRBJ1-1; D might be TRBD1 (6 bases). Trimming took off 4 bases at V and 4 bases at J, with 13 bases between the two ends. CDR1 is LNHNV and CDR2 is YYDKDF in the germline V gene (reference sequence). The CDR3 length is 14 residues. The CDR3 bases are TGTGCCACCAGCATCAAACAGGGCGGCACTGAAGCTTTCTTT. Its protein is CATSIKQGGTEAFF. Together with reference TRBV15 and TRBJ1-1, the CDR3 gives the full variable domain: DAMVIQNPRYQVTQFGKPVTLSCSQTLNHNVMYWYQQKSSQAPKLLFHYYDKDFNNEADTPDNFQSRRPNTSFCFLDIRSPGLGDTAMYLCATSIKQGGTEAFFGQGTRLTVV.

The chain is built from TRBV6-2 or TRBV6-3 and TRBJ2-5, with D perhaps matching TRBD2 (6 bases). Germline lookup yields CDR1 MNHEY and CDR2 SVGEGT. With 5 bases removed from V and 2 bases from J, the gap between germline ends came to 15 bases. The CDR3 has 15 amino acids. CDR3 sequence: CASSRGGLVQETQYF. CDR3 sequence (DNA): TGTGCCAGCAGTAGAGGAGGGTTAGTACAAGAGACCCAGTACTTC.

This clonotype was counted a few times. The V and J genes are TRBV20-1 and TRBJ1-1; D ambiguous. The germline V gene encodes CDR1 DFQATT and CDR2 SNEGSKA (reference sequence). V lost 3 bases, J lost 1 base, and 9 bases lay in between. CDR3 length: 13 residues. The CDR3 here is CSASSRPNTEAFF. CDR3 DNA: TGCAGTGCTAGTTCGCGGCCGAACACTGAAGCTTTCTTT.

This rearrangement joins TRBV20-1 to TRBJ1-5; 7 nucleotides match TRBD1. The J segment lost 2 bases and the V segment lost 1 base, leaving 2 bases of the junction unmatched. Germline V gene lookup returns CDR1 DFQATT and CDR2 SNEGSKA (reference sequence). The CDR3 spans 14 residues. The CDR3 bases are TGCAGTGCTAGAGCTCAGGGGGGCAATCAGCCCCAGCATTTT. It codes for CSARAQGGNQPQHF.